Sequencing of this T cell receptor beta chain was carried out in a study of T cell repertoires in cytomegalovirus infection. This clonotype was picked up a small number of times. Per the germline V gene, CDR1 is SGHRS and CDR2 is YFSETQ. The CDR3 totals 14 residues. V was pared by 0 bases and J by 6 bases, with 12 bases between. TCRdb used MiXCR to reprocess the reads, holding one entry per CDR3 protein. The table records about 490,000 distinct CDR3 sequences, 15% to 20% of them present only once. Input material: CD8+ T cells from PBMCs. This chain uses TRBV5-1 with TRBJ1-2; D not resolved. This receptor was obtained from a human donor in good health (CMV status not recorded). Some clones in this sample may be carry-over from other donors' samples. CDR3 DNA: TGCGCCAGCAGCTTGGTTATTACAGAGGATGGCTACACCTTC. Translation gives CASSLVITEDGYTF.